This T cell receptor beta chain was identified during a study of identical twins. The donors were all healthy and Caucasian. Study observations and caveats: The study drew conclusions from cross-sectional statistical analysis, not from following the same donors. Invariant populations such as MAIT and iNKT cells could partly muddle zero-insertion analyses.

This CDR3 is 18 amino acids long. CDR1 is SGHAT and CDR2 is FQDESV in the germline V gene (reference sequence). Trimming stripped 3 bases from V and 0 bases from J, with 18 bases between. The authors used template switching to add a universal primer site and gave cDNA unique molecular identifiers. TCRdb re-analysed the 5' RACE reads in MiXCR, keeping a single row per CDR3 protein. The sample has hundreds of thousands of distinct CDR3 sequences, around 8.3% seen once. This clonotype was observed a few times. The antigen remains unidentified. This same sample was also part of a study on yellow fever vaccine responses in identical twins.

The clonotype originates from a woman in her late teens or twenties in good health. The V gene is TRBV11-1, the J gene TRBJ2-1, with D uncertain. What was sequenced was PBMCs. The CDR3 is CASSLVRITLSSYNEQFF. CDR3 DNA: TGTGCCAGCAGCTTGGTTCGGATCACACTGAGCTCCTACAATGAGCAGTTCTTC.